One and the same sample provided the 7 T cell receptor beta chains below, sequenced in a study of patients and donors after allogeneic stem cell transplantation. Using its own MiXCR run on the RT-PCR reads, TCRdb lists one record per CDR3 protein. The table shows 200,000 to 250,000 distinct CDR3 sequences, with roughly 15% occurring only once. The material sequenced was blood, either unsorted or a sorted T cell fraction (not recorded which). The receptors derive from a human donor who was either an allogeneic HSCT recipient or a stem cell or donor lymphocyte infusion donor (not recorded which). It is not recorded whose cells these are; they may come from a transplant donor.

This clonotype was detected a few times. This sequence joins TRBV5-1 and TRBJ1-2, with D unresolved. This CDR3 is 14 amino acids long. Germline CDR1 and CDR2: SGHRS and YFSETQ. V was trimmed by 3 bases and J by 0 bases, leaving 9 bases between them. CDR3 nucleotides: TGCGCCAGCAGCTCCCAGATGACTAACTATGGCTACACCTTC. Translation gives CASSSQMTNYGYTF.

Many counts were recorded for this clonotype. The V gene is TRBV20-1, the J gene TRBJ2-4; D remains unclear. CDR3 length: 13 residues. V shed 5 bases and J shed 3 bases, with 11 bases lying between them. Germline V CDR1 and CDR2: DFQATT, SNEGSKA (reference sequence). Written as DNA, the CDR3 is TGCAGTGCTCTCTTCCTGGGCAAAAACATTCAGTACTTC. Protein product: CSALFLGKNIQYF.

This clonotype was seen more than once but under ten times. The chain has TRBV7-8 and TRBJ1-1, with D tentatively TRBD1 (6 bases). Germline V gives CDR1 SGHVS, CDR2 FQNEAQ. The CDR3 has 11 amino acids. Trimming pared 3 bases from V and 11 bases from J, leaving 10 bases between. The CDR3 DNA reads TGTGCCAGCAGCTTTGAGGGGGTGGCTTTCTTT. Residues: CASSFEGVAFF.

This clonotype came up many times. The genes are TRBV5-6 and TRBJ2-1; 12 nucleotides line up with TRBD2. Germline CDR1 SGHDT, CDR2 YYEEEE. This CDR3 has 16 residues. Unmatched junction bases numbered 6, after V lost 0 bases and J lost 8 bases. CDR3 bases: TGTGCCAGCAGCTTGGGACTAGCGGGAGAAGACGATGAGCAGTTCTTC. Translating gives CASSLGLAGEDDEQFF.

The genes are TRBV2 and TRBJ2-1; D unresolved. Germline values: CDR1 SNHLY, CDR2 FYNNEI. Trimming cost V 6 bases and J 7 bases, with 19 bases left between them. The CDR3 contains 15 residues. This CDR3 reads CASSRRSDSRNEQFF. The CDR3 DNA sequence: TGTGCCAGCAGCCGCCGCTCGGATTCACGGAATGAGCAGTTCTTC.

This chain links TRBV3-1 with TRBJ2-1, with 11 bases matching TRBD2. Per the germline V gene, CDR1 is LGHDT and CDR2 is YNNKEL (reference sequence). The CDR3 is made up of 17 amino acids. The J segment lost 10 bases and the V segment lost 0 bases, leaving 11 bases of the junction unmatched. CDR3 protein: CASSQDRDSGRAGEQFF. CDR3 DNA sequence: TGTGCCAGCAGCCAAGATCGTGATAGCGGGAGGGCCGGGGAGCAGTTCTTC.

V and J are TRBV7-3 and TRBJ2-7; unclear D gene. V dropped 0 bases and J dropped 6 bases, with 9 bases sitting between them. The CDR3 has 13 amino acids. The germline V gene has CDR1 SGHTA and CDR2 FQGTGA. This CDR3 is CASSLTAHTEQYF. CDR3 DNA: TGTGCCAGCAGCTTAACGGCACACACCGAGCAGTACTTC.